This is a list of T cell receptor beta chains from one sample in a study of blood T cells in healthy people across ages. TCRdb used MiXCR to reprocess the 5' RACE reads, holding one entry per CDR3 protein. The data show fewer than 2 million distinct CDR3 sequences, around 42% seen once. The sample consisted of blood. The receptors originated from a human donor in good health. CDR3s include the opening cysteine and the closing phenylalanine or tryptophan. The D gene is left open where the match is weak. A clone size is listed for some rows: how often the clone was seen (once, few, many), or a class if it is expanded.

D | J | V | size | CDR3 | DNA
. | TRBJ2-7 | TRBV20-1 | few | CSARWYGVAEQYF | TGCAGTGCTAGGTGGTACGGAGTAGCCGAGCAGTACTTC
TRBD1 | TRBJ1-2 | TRBV12-3/TRBV12-4 | . | CASRGGQGGYTF | TGTGCCAGCAGAGGGGGACAGGGAGGCTACACCTTC
TRBD1 | TRBJ1-2 | TRBV5-5 | few | CASSPQQGVMDYGYTF | TGTGCCAGCAGCCCACAACAGGGGGTTATGGACTATGGCTACACCTTC
. | TRBJ2-3 | TRBV5-5 | few | CASSYLPGPTDTQYF | TGTGCCAGCAGCTACCTCCCGGGACCAACAGATACGCAGTATTTT
. | TRBJ1-1 | TRBV7-2 | . | CASSLAMGNWGEAFF | TGTGCCAGCAGCTTAGCGATGGGGAACTGGGGTGAAGCTTTCTTT
. | TRBJ2-1 | TRBV12-3/TRBV12-4 | . | CASSLTDLYNEQFF | TGTGCCAGCAGCCTGACAGATCTCTACAATGAGCAGTTCTTC
TRBD1 | TRBJ1-1 | TRBV5-1 | . | CASSSDRDETEAFF | TGCGCCAGCAGCTCCGACAGGGACGAGACTGAAGCTTTCTTT
. | TRBJ1-2 | TRBV9 | few | CASSVGWGTGYGYTF | TGTGCCAGCAGCGTAGGGTGGGGGACTGGTTATGGCTACACCTTC
TRBD1 | TRBJ1-1 | TRBV29-1 | . | CSVKTGGNTEAFF | TGCAGCGTGAAGACAGGGGGGAACACTGAAGCTTTCTTT
. | TRBJ2-7 | TRBV6-2/TRBV6-3 | . | CASRRIGADEQYF | TGTGCCAGCAGGCGGATTGGGGCCGACGAGCAGTACTTC
TRBD1 | TRBJ1-6 | TRBV12-3/TRBV12-4 | . | CASSWILLDRGVSPLHF | TGTGCCAGCAGTTGGATTTTGTTGGACAGGGGTGTGTCACCCCTCCACTTT
. | TRBJ2-5 | TRBV7-2 | . | CASSSDGTAQGTQYF | TGTGCCAGCAGCTCCGACGGGACGGCCCAAGGGACCCAGTACTTC
. | TRBJ1-2 | TRBV20-1 | . | CSANDVGYGYTF | TGCAGTGCCAACGACGTCGGGTATGGCTACACCTTC
. | TRBJ1-4 | TRBV29-1 | . | CSVLSQRGEKLFF | TGCAGCGTTTTATCCCAACGGGGAGAAAAACTGTTTTTT
. | TRBJ1-5 | TRBV12-3/TRBV12-4 | many | CASSLREGNQPQHF | TGTGCCAGCAGTTTAAGGGAGGGCAATCAGCCCCAGCATTTT
. | TRBJ2-7 | TRBV12-3/TRBV12-4 | many | CASSFGGVYEQYF | TGTGCCAGCAGTTTTGGAGGGGTATACGAGCAGTACTTC
. | TRBJ1-2 | TRBV29-1 | . | CSVGSVGYGYTF | TGCAGCGTTGGCAGTGTCGGTTATGGCTACACCTTC
. | TRBJ1-2 | TRBV12-3/TRBV12-4 | . | CASSFQGRAGYTF | TGTGCCAGCAGTTTTCAGGGAAGAGCCGGCTACACCTTC
. | TRBJ1-2 | TRBV29-1 | . | CSVPPGVEGSGYTF | TGCAGCGTCCCACCGGGGGTGGAGGGCTCTGGCTACACCTTC
TRBD1 | TRBJ2-1 | TRBV5-6 | . | CASSPGTGLHEQFF | TGTGCCAGCAGCCCCGGGACAGGGTTGCATGAGCAGTTCTTC
TRBD1 | TRBJ1-2 | TRBV7-9 | . | CASSDPGQGNYGRTF | TGTGCCAGCAGCGATCCGGGACAGGGCAACTATGGCCGCACCTTC
. | TRBJ2-1 | TRBV5-1 | . | CASSWTSYNEQFF | TGCGCCAGCAGCTGGACGTCGTACAATGAGCAGTTCTTC
. | TRBJ2-5 | TRBV4-1 | once | CASSLHRGTQYF | TGCGCCAGCAGCCTCCACCGGGGGACCCAGTACTTC
. | TRBJ1-1 | TRBV12-3/TRBV12-4 | few | CASSLTGVGEAFF | TGTGCCAGCAGTTTAACCGGCGTTGGGGAAGCTTTCTTT
. | TRBJ2-1 | TRBV7-2 | . | CASSLVQQGQFF | TGTGCCAGCAGCTTAGTACAGCAGGGTCAGTTCTTC
. | TRBJ1-2 | TRBV6-2/TRBV6-3 | . | CASSFAGLRKGGYTF | TGTGCCAGCAGTTTCGCCGGGCTAAGGAAGGGCGGCTACACCTTC
. | TRBJ2-3 | TRBV30 | . | CAWSVLRADTQYF | TGTGCCTGGAGTGTACTTAGGGCAGATACGCAGTATTTT
. | TRBJ2-7 | TRBV29-1 | few | CSVGTVTGHEQYF | TGCAGCGTTGGCACGGTTACAGGTCACGAGCAGTACTTC
. | TRBJ1-1 | TRBV5-1 | . | CASSDWIGKTEAFF | TGCGCCAGCAGCGACTGGATTGGGAAAACTGAAGCTTTCTTT
TRBD2 | TRBJ2-5 | TRBV4-1 | few | CASSFVAGGGETQYF | TGCGCCAGCAGCTTCGTAGCGGGGGGGGGAGAGACCCAGTACTTC
. | TRBJ1-5 | TRBV28 | . | CASSSGQRYQPQHF | TGTGCCAGCAGTTCGGGGCAGCGTTATCAGCCCCAGCATTTT
. | TRBJ2-3 | TRBV12-3/TRBV12-4 | . | CASNIGGGTDTQYF | TGTGCCAGCAATATCGGCGGTGGCACAGATACGCAGTATTTT
TRBD1 | TRBJ2-1 | TRBV7-2 | few | CASSLRGTEGSGNEQFF | TGTGCCAGCAGCTTAAGAGGGACAGAGGGTTCCGGGAATGAGCAGTTCTTC
. | TRBJ2-6 | TRBV7-2 | many | CASSLEQGYRLGVLTF | TGTGCCAGCAGCCTCGAACAGGGTTACCGACTAGGCGTCCTGACTTTC
TRBD1 | TRBJ2-7 | TRBV7-9 | few | CASSSPTGIYEQYF | TGTGCCAGCAGCTCACCGACAGGGATCTACGAGCAGTACTTC
. | TRBJ2-5 | TRBV10-3 | many | CAISPGPPEETQYF | TGTGCCATCAGCCCCGGGCCACCCGAGGAGACCCAGTACTTC
. | TRBJ2-3 | TRBV20-1 | few | CSAQWGITDTQYF | TGCAGTGCTCAGTGGGGGATTACAGATACGCAGTATTTT
TRBD2 | TRBJ2-1 | TRBV7-9 | few | CASSLALAGDNEQFF | TGTGCCAGCAGCTTAGCCCTAGCGGGGGACAATGAGCAGTTCTTC
TRBD1 | TRBJ1-1 | TRBV5-1 | . | CASSLGGRGYTEAFF | TGCGCCAGCAGCTTGGGTGGCAGGGGGTACACTGAAGCTTTCTTT
TRBD2 | TRBJ2-3 | TRBV6-5 | . | CASSASGGAGDTQYF | TGTGCCAGCAGCGCTAGCGGGGGGGCGGGAGATACGCAGTATTTT
. | TRBJ2-3 | TRBV15 | few | CATSRYGTELYTQYF | TGTGCCACCAGCAGATACGGGACTGAACTCTATACGCAGTATTTT
TRBD2 | TRBJ2-1 | TRBV5-1 | . | CASSERTSGGSNEQFF | TGCGCCAGCAGCGAACGGACTAGCGGGGGAAGCAATGAGCAGTTCTTC
TRBD1 | TRBJ1-5 | TRBV7-2 | few | CASSSLGQAGQPQHF | TGTGCCAGCAGCTCCCTCGGACAGGCCGGCCAGCCCCAGCATTTT
TRBD2 | TRBJ2-1 | TRBV2 | . | CASSVSSGGWVNEQFF | TGTGCCAGCAGCGTCTCTAGCGGGGGTTGGGTTAATGAGCAGTTCTTC
. | TRBJ2-7 | TRBV5-1 | . | CASSPLEHLAYEQYF | TGCGCCAGCAGCCCCCTAGAACATCTTGCCTACGAGCAGTACTTC
. | TRBJ2-3 | TRBV6-2/TRBV6-3 | . | CASSYSPGTNTQYF | TGTGCCAGCAGTTACTCCCCGGGGACGAACACGCAGTATTTT
. | TRBJ1-5 | TRBV4-3 | . | CASSQGLGNGNQPQHF | TGCGCCAGCAGCCAAGGTCTGGGGAATGGCAATCAGCCCCAGCATTTT
TRBD1 | TRBJ2-3 | TRBV12-3/TRBV12-4 | . | CASSKTGGGFIDTQYF | TGTGCCAGCAGTAAGACAGGGGGAGGTTTCATAGATACGCAGTATTTT
TRBD2 | TRBJ2-1 | TRBV19 | . | CASSIVGSGGPFNEQFF | TGTGCCAGTAGTATAGTGGGTAGCGGGGGGCCCTTCAATGAGCAGTTCTTC